This T cell receptor beta chain stems from a study of T cells in Graves' hyperthyroidism and ophthalmopathy. RNA transcripts provided the source from which TCR beta CDR3 regions were amplified. Researchers ran a first-round RT-PCR on the TCR CDR3 using the HTBI primer set. From the multiplex PCR reads, TCRdb called clonotypes with MiXCR, one entry per CDR3 protein. Seen here are about 640,000 distinct CDR3 sequences, under 25% observed once, and the top ten hold roughly a third. A NOSPECS grade of at least 4, a Clinical Activity Score of at least 3 and duration under 3 months were recorded in ophthalmopathy patients. Lactation, pregnancy, other autoimmune disease or uncontrolled infection led to exclusion of patients. This CDR3 has 15 amino acids. Trimming removed 6 bases from V and 3 bases from J; junction bases left unmatched: 7. The germline V gene has CDR1 MDHEN and CDR2 SYDVKM. About this clonotype itself: Its antigen is as yet unknown.

Study-level results: Ophthalmopathy was model-predicted a median 6.5 months pre-onset.

Material for sequencing was blood. The rearrangement joins TRBV28 to TRBJ1-4; TRBD1 matches 7 bases. This clonotype was obtained from a man aged 25 to 40 with Graves' ophthalmopathy. As DNA, the CDR3 is TGTGCCAGCAGCCCGATAGGGGGCGCTAATGAAAAACTGTTTTTT. As protein: CASSPIGGANEKLFF. Supplemented by reference TRBV28 and TRBJ1-4, the full variable domain reads DVKVTQSSRYLVKRTGEKVFLECVQDMDHENMFWYRQDPGLGLRLIYFSYDVKMKEKGDIPEGYSVSREKKERFSLILESASTNQTSMYLCASSPIGGANEKLFFGSGTQLSVL.